Given below is one TCR beta chain in context. Original processing methods: Counts of nucleated cells, estimated from reference gene primer amplification, were obtained. The table came from immunoSEQ multiplex PCR; TCRdb's copy has only in-frame clones and leaves some out. V and J calls plus clone size are reproduced from that table; the DNA served to infer D and trimming. The repertoire has 150,000 to 160,000 clones, about 80% of them found once; the top ten carry approximately 30%. Germline lookup yields CDR1 MDHEN and CDR2 SYDVKM. The germline V and J ends were trimmed by 2 bases and 4 bases, with 8 bases remaining between them. The length of the CDR3 is 13 residues. This specimen comes from a study of blood T cell repertoires in COVID-19. On the study more broadly: Donors in the United States, Italy and Spain gave samples during acute or convalescent COVID-19. PBMCs, B-cell-depleted T cells, or T cells were the source of the cDNA or gDNA that made up the material.

J is TRBJ1-2 and V is TRBV28, with D unclear. The clonotype comes from a woman aged 60 to 75 with acute or convalescent COVID-19. Sequenced material: peripheral blood. The CDR3 DNA sequence: TGTGCCAGCAGTTTACCGGGTCCCTATGGCTACACCTTC. Translated: CASSLPGPYGYTF.